The 32 T cell receptor beta chains presented below share a single source sample, sequenced in a study of blood T cell repertoires in COVID-19. Clones were read by immunoSEQ multiplex PCR, and TCRdb kept only the in-frame ones, dropping some. In the table there are fewer than 250,000 clones, nearly 90% of which are singletons. Sequencing was performed on PBMCs or T cells enriched from blood (not recorded which). These receptors all stem from a man aged 25-45 years who had recovered from COVID-19.

This clone was seen only once. The gene calls are TRBV7-2 and TRBJ2-1, with 11 positions matching TRBD2. After removal of 1 base from V and 6 bases from J, the junction contained 5 bases not matched to a gene. CDR1 and CDR2 (germline): SGHTA, FQGNSA. The CDR3 loop spans 16 amino acids. The CDR3 sequence is CASSLGLAGGVNEQFF. Written as DNA, the CDR3 is TGTGCCAGCAGCTTAGGTCTAGCGGGGGGTGTCAATGAGCAGTTCTTC.

The J gene is TRBJ1-5, the V gene TRBV28, with 9 bases fitting TRBD1. The CDR3 runs to 17 residues. Trimming removed 4 bases from V and 0 bases from J; junction bases left unmatched: 7. Per the germline V gene, CDR1 is MDHEN and CDR2 is SYDVKM. In nucleotides, the CDR3 is TGTGCCAGCAGTTCCTCCGGGACAGGGTATAGCAATCAGCCCCAGCATTTT. This gives the protein CASSSSGTGYSNQPQHF.

The V call is TRBV7-2, the J call TRBJ2-7, with 7 nucleotides matching TRBD1. This CDR3 is 15 amino acids long. V shed 5 bases, J shed 3 bases, and the junction held 10 bases outside the gene matches. From germline, CDR1 is SGHTA and CDR2 FQGNSA. The CDR3 loop is CASSPLPGTDYEQYF. CDR3 in DNA: TGTGCCAGCAGCCCGCTTCCCGGGACAGACTACGAGCAGTACTTC.

The table lists this clone with a count of one. CDR3 sequence: CASLEGQTAGNTIYF. For the CDR3, the DNA is TGTGCCAGCCTAGAAGGACAGACAGCTGGAAACACCATATATTTT. The chain employs TRBV19 and TRBJ1-3; tentatively, D is TRBD1 (6 bases). The CDR3 runs to 15 residues. V gave up 9 bases and J gave up 2 bases, with 17 bases separating them. Germline loops: CDR1 LNHDA, CDR2 SQIVND (reference sequence). The variable domain in full, with the rest retrieved from reference TRBV19 and TRBJ1-3, is DGGITQSPKYLFRKEGQNVTLSCEQNLNHDAMYWYRQDPGQGLRLIYYSQIVNDFQKGDIAEGYSVSREKKESFPLTVTSAQKNPTAFYLCASLEGQTAGNTIYFGEGSWLTVV.

J is TRBJ2-1 and V is TRBV30, with D unclear. Germline-derived CDR1 and CDR2 are GTSNPN and SVGIG (reference sequence). V was cut by 8 bases and J by 4 bases, with 21 bases left in between. This CDR3 has 15 residues. CDR3 in amino acids: CARDKTNTLYNEQFF. CDR3 nucleotide sequence: TGTGCCAGAGACAAGACGAATACTTTATACAATGAGCAGTTCTTC.

This clone was seen a handful of times. This chain uses TRBV2 with TRBJ2-3; D remains unclear. The length of the CDR3 is 13 residues. CDR1 and CDR2 from the germline V gene are SNHLY and FYNNEI. V was cut by 3 bases and J by 2 bases, with 6 bases left in between. This CDR3 is CASSDIPTDTQYF. As DNA, the CDR3 is TGTGCCAGCAGTGATATTCCCACAGATACGCAGTATTTT.

CDR3: CASSRRQRFYNEQFF. In nucleotides, the CDR3 is TGTGCCAGCAGCCGACGACAGAGGTTCTACAATGAGCAGTTCTTC. This chain joins TRBV28 and TRBJ2-1; tentative D call: TRBD1 (5 bases). From germline, CDR1 is MDHEN and CDR2 SYDVKM. This CDR3 has 15 amino acids. V lost 6 bases and J lost 3, with 15 bases in between.

V is TRBV7-9 and J is TRBJ1-5; D is unresolved. The CDR3 has 17 amino acids. In germline, CDR1 is SEHNR, CDR2 FQNEAQ (reference sequence). V was pared by 5 bases and J by 3 bases, with 20 bases between. The CDR3 DNA sequence: TGTGCCAGCAGCAGAACAGTAGGAGGACCGTACAATCAGCCCCAGCATTTT. Its protein is CASSRTVGGPYNQPQHF.

Concerning this clone itself: An end of the junction does not agree with germline; a read error may underlie this. V and J are TRBV19 and TRBJ1-1; 7 bases align to TRBD1. The CDR3 has 10 amino acids. The germline CDR1 and CDR2 sequences are LNHDA and SQIVND (reference sequence). The DNA for the CDR3 is TGCCGGACAGGCTACACTGAAGCTTTCTTT. It is translated as CRTGYTEAFF.

The chain links TRBV7-9 to TRBJ1-2, with 8 bases matching TRBD1. The CDR3 consists of 17 residues. The germline CDR1 and CDR2 sequences are SEHNR and FQNEAQ (reference sequence). The J segment lost 7 bases and the V segment lost 0 bases, leaving 13 bases of the junction unmatched. The CDR3, as DNA: TGTGCCAGCAGCTTAGCGACGGGGCAGGGGGCTTTTTTTGGCTACACCTTC. It codes for CASSLATGQGAFFGYTF.

The J gene is TRBJ2-3, the V gene TRBV4-2; 10 nucleotides match TRBD2. This CDR3 has 19 residues. Germline values: CDR1 LGHNA, CDR2 YNFKEQ. Germline trimming cut 0 bases from V and 2 bases from J; bases unmatched to any gene: 11. The DNA of the CDR3 is TGTGCCAGCAGCCAAGATTTGGGGCTAGCGGGAGTCGACACAGATACGCAGTATTTT. Residues: CASSQDLGLAGVDTDTQYF.

This chain links TRBV2 with TRBJ1-5; D is perhaps TRBD1 (6 bases). The CDR3 has 15 residues. Looked up from germline, CDR1 is SNHLY and CDR2 is FYNNEI. V lost 1 base, J lost 3 bases, and 10 bases lay in between. CDR3 nucleotides: TGTGCCAGCAGTGAAGGACAGGCCTCCAATCAGCCCCAGCATTTT. This translates into CASSEGQASNQPQHF.

The J gene is TRBJ2-2, the V gene TRBV19, with 7 bases fitting TRBD2. The J segment lost 7 bases and the V segment lost 5 bases, leaving 10 bases of the junction unmatched. This CDR3 region has 15 residues. CDR1 is LNHDA and CDR2 is SQIVND in the germline V gene (reference sequence). The CDR3 is CASSGAGEGHGELFF. For the CDR3, the DNA is TGTGCCAGTAGTGGTGCGGGAGAGGGCCACGGGGAGCTGTTTTTT.

The chain is built from TRBV19 and TRBJ1-5; 8 nucleotides align to TRBD1. Trimming took 5 bases from V and 2 from J; bases not matched to a gene: 2. CDR3 length: 14 amino acids. Germline CDR1 is LNHDA and CDR2 is SQIVND (reference sequence). The chain's CDR3 is CASSDRGGNQPQHF. The CDR3 DNA follows: TGTGCCAGTAGTGACAGGGGTGGCAATCAGCCCCAGCATTTT.

The genes are TRBV5-1 and TRBJ1-2; 7 nucleotides agree with TRBD1. The CDR3 is 22 amino acids. The ends lost 0 bases at V and 4 bases at J; junction bases unmatched: 27. Germline V gene data show CDR1 as SGHRS and CDR2 as YFSETQ. The CDR3 here is CASSLVVDTSLVRDSPSYGYTF. CDR3 DNA: TGCGCCAGCAGCTTGGTCGTTGATACTTCGTTGGTCCGGGACAGCCCATCCTATGGCTACACCTTC.

This clone was seen a few times. The chain links TRBV30 to TRBJ1-2, with D tentatively TRBD1 (5 bases). Trimming left V 0 bases short and J 9 bases short, with 17 bases between. Germline CDR1 and CDR2: GTSNPN and SVGIG (reference sequence). The CDR3 runs 14 residues. CDR3 in amino acids: CAWSVRGDLLRYTF. CDR3 bases: TGTGCCTGGAGTGTACGGGGGGACCTTTTACGCTACACCTTC.

CDR3 nucleotides: TGTGCCAGCAGCCAGAACTCGGGACTAGCGGAGCACGAGCAGTACTTC. This codes for CASSQNSGLAEHEQYF. This chain uses TRBV5-6 with TRBJ2-7, with TRBD2 matching over 11 bases. The CDR3 loop spans 16 amino acids. V was pared by 4 bases and J by 5 bases, with 11 bases of the junction left unmatched. CDR1 and CDR2 from the germline V gene are SGHDT and YYEEEE.

The chain joins TRBV9 to TRBJ2-1; D possibly corresponds to TRBD1 (6 bases). CDR1 and CDR2 from the germline V gene are SGDLS and YYNGEE. This CDR3 has 16 amino acids. Trimming shortened V by 3 bases and J by 8 bases, and 21 bases separated the two germline ends. This CDR3 is CASSAGSTGRGHEQFF. CDR3 DNA sequence: TGTGCCAGCAGCGCGGGAAGCACAGGCAGGGGCCATGAGCAGTTCTTC.

V usage is TRBV27 and J usage is TRBJ2-2; D is possibly TRBD1 (6 bases). CDR3 length: 13 residues. Per germline, CDR1 MNHEY and CDR2 SMNVEV (reference sequence). V was shortened by 7 bases and J by 3 bases, with 9 bases between the two germline ends. CDR3 sequence reads: CASTYRDTGELFF. CDR3 coding DNA: TGTGCCAGCACCTACAGGGACACCGGGGAGCTGTTTTTT.

This chain joins TRBV7-2 and TRBJ1-6, with D uncertain. The V gene's germline CDR1 is SGHTA and CDR2 FQGNSA. This CDR3 has 14 residues. V was clipped by 2 bases and J by 7 bases, with 9 bases between them. The DNA for the CDR3 is TGTGCCAGCAGCTTATGGGAGGGAAATTCACCCCTCCACTTT. Amino acids: CASSLWEGNSPLHF.

The gene calls are TRBV10-3 and TRBJ2-7; 9 nucleotides line up with TRBD1. The J segment lost 4 bases and the V segment lost 5 bases, leaving 3 bases of the junction unmatched. There are 13 residues in the CDR3. CDR1 is ENHRY and CDR2 is SYGVKD in the germline V gene. The CDR3 DNA sequence: TGTGCCATCAGTACCGGGACAGGGTACGAGCAGTACTTC. It encodes CAISTGTGYEQYF.

This clone was counted a single time. The chain links TRBV18 to TRBJ2-1; D is unclear. CDR3 size: 15 residues. CDR1 KGHSH and CDR2 LQKENI come from the germline V gene. V dropped 3 bases and J dropped 2 bases, with 11 bases sitting between them. The CDR3 DNA reads as TGTGCCAGCTCACCGACGGAGATGACCTACAATGAGCAGTTCTTC. Translating gives CASSPTEMTYNEQFF.

This clone was counted a few times. CDR3 sequence reads: CASSLYSTYGTSRYSTDTQYF. DNA of the CDR3: TGTGCCAGCAGTTTATATAGTACTTATGGGACTAGCAGATACAGCACAGATACGCAGTATTTT. This rearrangement joins TRBV27 to TRBJ2-3; TRBD2 agrees at 9 bases. The CDR3 is 21 amino acids. The V gene's germline CDR1 is MNHEY and CDR2 SMNVEV (reference sequence). Trimming removed 1 base from V and 0 bases from J; junction bases left unmatched: 17.

The J gene is TRBJ2-3, the V gene TRBV24-1; TRBD2 is a possible D gene (5 bases). CDR3 length: 16 residues. Between the trimmed V and J ends, which lost 2 bases and 2 bases, there was a span of 13 bases. The V gene's germline CDR1 is KGHDR and CDR2 SFDVKD. CDR3 sequence reads: CATSDSADSLTDTQYF. The CDR3, as DNA: TGTGCCACCAGTGATTCAGCGGATAGCCTCACAGATACGCAGTATTTT.

The chain carries TRBV7-9 and TRBJ2-1; tentatively, D is TRBD2 (7 bases). The germline V gene encodes CDR1 SEHNR and CDR2 FQNEAQ (reference sequence). CDR3 size: 19 residues. V was trimmed by 3 bases and J by 5 bases, leaving 26 bases between them. The CDR3 region has the DNA TGTGCCAGCAGCTTCCCGAGGAAGGGGCTGGGGGGGCTCAACAATGAGCAGTTCTTC. Its translation: CASSFPRKGLGGLNNEQFF. The full variable domain, in which reference TRBV7-9 and TRBJ2-1 provide the parts outside the CDR3, is DTGVSQNPRHKITKRGQNVTFRCDPISEHNRLYWYRQTLGQGPEFLTYFQNEAQLEKSRLLSDRFSAERPKGSFSTLEIQRTEQGDSAMYLCASSFPRKGLGGLNNEQFFGPGTRLTVL.

The CDR3 nucleotides read TGTGCCAGCAGCTTAACACGGCGGCATGAAAAACTGTTTTTT. Translation: CASSLTRRHEKLFF. This chain uses TRBV11-2 with TRBJ1-4; no clear D. Germline values: CDR1 SGHAT, CDR2 FQNNGV. V lost 2 bases, J lost 6 bases, and 10 bases lay in between. This CDR3 region has 14 residues.

The gene calls are TRBV7-2 and TRBJ2-1; 11 nucleotides agree with TRBD2. This CDR3 has 15 amino acids. Germline V lookup: CDR1 SGHTA, CDR2 FQGNSA. V gave up 5 bases and J gave up 2 bases; unmatched junction bases: 2. CDR3 protein: CASSPTSGAYNEQFF. For the CDR3, the DNA is TGTGCCAGCAGCCCGACTAGCGGGGCCTACAATGAGCAGTTCTTC.

This clone was seen once. This chain links TRBV7-3 with TRBJ2-1; 11 positions match TRBD1. CDR3 size: 16 residues. V gave up 5 bases and J gave up 5 bases; unmatched junction bases: 8. CDR1 is SGHTA, CDR2 FQGTGA, per germline. CDR3 region: CASSTGGQGADNEQFF. DNA for the CDR3: TGTGCCAGCAGCACTGGTGGACAGGGGGCGGACAATGAGCAGTTCTTC.

The chain uses TRBV19 and TRBJ1-6; the D gene is possibly TRBD1 (5 bases). Germline V gene sequence: CDR1 LNHDA, CDR2 SQIVND (reference sequence). CDR3 length: 15 amino acids. V dropped 5 bases and J dropped 10 bases, with 18 bases sitting between them. CDR3 sequence reads: CASSRRQGVGSPLHF. The CDR3 nucleotides read TGTGCCAGTAGTCGTCGGCAGGGTGTTGGCTCACCCCTCCACTTT.

V and J are TRBV6-2 or TRBV6-3 and TRBJ1-1, with D maybe TRBD1 (5 bases). V gave up 6 bases and J gave up 0 bases, with 14 bases separating them. The CDR3 runs 15 residues. CDR1 MNHEY and CDR2 SVGEGT come from the germline V gene. CDR3 sequence reads: CASSNRQFMNTEAFF. The CDR3 DNA is TGTGCCAGCAGCAACCGACAGTTCATGAACACTGAAGCTTTCTTT.

V gene TRBV7-8 combines with J gene TRBJ1-3, with a weak D call TRBD1 (6 bases). The CDR3 length is 17 residues. The V end lost 5 bases, the J end lost 4 bases, and 21 bases lay between the germline ends. The V gene's germline CDR1 is SGHVS and CDR2 FQNEAQ. In nucleotides, the CDR3 is TGTGCCAGCAGCCCAATCCTGTGGGGGCGCGAAGGAAACACCATATATTTT. Translation: CASSPILWGREGNTIYF.

This chain links TRBV5-4 with TRBJ2-3; perhaps TRBD2 as D (5 bases). Trimming removed 1 base at V and 4 bases at J, with 7 bases between. The germline gives CDR1 SGHNT, CDR2 YYREEE (reference sequence). CDR3 length equals 13 residues. As DNA, the CDR3 is TGTGCCAGCAGCTTGAGAGGGTCAGATACGCAGTATTTT. It yields the protein CASSLRGSDTQYF.